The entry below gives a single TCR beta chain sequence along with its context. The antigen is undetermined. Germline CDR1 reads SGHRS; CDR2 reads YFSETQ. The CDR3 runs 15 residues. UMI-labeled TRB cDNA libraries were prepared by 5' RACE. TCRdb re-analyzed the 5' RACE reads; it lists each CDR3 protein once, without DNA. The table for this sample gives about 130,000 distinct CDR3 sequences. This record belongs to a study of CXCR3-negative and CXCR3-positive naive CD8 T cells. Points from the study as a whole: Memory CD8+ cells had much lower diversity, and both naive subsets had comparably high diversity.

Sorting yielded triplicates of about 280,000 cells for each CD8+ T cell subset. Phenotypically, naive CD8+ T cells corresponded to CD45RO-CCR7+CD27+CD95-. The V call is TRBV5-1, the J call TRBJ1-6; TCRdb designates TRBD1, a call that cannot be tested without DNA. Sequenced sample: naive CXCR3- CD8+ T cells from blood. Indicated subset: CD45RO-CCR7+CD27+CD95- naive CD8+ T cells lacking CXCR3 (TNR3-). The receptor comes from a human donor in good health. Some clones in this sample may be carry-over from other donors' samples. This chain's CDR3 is CASSLTGSPNSPLHF.